This T cell receptor beta chain came from a study of T cell changes during pregnancy in multiple sclerosis (dated by TCRdb to between 2018 and 2020). A note on the overall study: In women with multiple sclerosis, the researchers looked at how the T cell repertoire shifted as pregnancy progressed.

From the germline V gene (reference sequence), CDR1 is LNHDA and CDR2 is SQIVND. The germline V and J ends show losses of 0 bases and 6 bases respectively, and no gene match explains 6 bases of the junction. The CDR3, from cysteine to phenylalanine, totals 16 residues. Only the CDR3 part of the read is kept: 48 bases, read in frame from the first base. With regard to this clone: What this receptor recognizes is not known. Base qualities are missing; no much larger clone stands one base away.

The method was the immunoSEQ multiplex PCR assay. Sourced from immuneACCESS, this table was stored by TCRdb with only in-frame sequences that have V and J called. A share of the clones is absent; for the studies checked, an unresolved V gene accounts for under half, and the remainder has no known explanation. This sample holds tens of thousands of clones; around 87% were observed only once. Under 0.75% of the sample is held by the ten biggest clonotypes. This sequence was found in a female donor in good health, enrolled as a control in a pregnancy study. Sequenced here: CD4+ T cells from peripheral blood mononuclear cells, sampled in the third trimester of pregnancy. Recombination joined TRBV19 with TRBJ2-2; 8 bases in between match TRBD2. The bases are TGTGCCAGTAGTATAGACCCGGGACTAGTCTCCGGGGAGCTGTTTTTT. This sequence encodes CASSIDPGLVSGELFF.